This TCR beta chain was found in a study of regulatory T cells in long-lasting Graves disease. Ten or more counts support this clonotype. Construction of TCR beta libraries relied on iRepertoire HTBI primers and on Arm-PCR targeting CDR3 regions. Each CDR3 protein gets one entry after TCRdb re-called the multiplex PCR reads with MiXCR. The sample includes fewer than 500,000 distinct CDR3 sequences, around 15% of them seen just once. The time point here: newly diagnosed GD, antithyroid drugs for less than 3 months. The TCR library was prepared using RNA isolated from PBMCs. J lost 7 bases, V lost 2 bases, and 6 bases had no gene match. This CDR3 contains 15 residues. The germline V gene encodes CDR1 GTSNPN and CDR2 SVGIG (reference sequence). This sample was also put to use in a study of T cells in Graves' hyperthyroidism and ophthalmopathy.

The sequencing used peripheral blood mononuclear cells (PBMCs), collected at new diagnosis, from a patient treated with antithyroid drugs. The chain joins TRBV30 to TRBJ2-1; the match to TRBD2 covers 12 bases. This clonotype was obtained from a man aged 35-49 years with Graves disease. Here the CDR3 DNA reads TGTGCCTGGAGTCCTGGACTAGCGGGATGGAATGAGCAGTTCTTC. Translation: CAWSPGLAGWNEQFF.